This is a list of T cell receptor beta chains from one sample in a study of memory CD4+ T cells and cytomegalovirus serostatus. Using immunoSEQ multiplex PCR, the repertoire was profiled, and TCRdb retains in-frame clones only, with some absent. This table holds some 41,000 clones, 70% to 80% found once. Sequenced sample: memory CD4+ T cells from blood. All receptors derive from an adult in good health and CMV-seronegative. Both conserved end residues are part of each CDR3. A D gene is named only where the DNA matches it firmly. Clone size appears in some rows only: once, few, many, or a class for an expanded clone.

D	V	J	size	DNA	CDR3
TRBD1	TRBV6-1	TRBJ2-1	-	TGTGCCAGCAGTGTACAGGGGGCCGGCAATGAGCAGTTCTTC	CASSVQGAGNEQFF
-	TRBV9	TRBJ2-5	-	TGTGCCAGCAGCGCACACGAGGGACCTTCTGAGACCCAGTACTTC	CASSAHEGPSETQYF
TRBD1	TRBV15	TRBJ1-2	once	TGTGCCACCAGGACAAAACAGGGGGGCCTAAATGGCTACACCTTC	CATRTKQGGLNGYTF
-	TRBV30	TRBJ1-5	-	TGTGCCTGGAGTGTATTTGACTCTGGGGGCAATCAGCCCCAGCATTTT	CAWSVFDSGGNQPQHF
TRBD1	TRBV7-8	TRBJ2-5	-	TGTGCCAGCAGCTTAGTTGACAGGGGTGAGACCCAGTACTTC	CASSLVDRGETQYF
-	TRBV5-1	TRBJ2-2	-	TGCGCCAGCAGCTCCTCGGGGAACGGGGAGCTGTTTTTT	CASSSSGNGELFF
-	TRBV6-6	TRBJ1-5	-	TGTGCCAGCAGTCCCAGACAGAATCAGCCCCAGCATTTT	CASSPRQNQPQHF
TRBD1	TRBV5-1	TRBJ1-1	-	TGCGCCAGCAGTTTGGCCCCGGGACAGAAAGCTTTCTTT	CASSLAPGQKAFF
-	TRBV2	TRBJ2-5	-	TGTGCCAGCAGTCGTCGGGTTGCCCAAGAGACCCAGTACTTC	CASSRRVAQETQYF
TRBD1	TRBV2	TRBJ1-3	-	TGTGCCAGCGGCCGGGACAGGGCTGGAAACACCATATATTTT	CASGRDRAGNTIYF
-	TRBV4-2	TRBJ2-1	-	TGTGCCAGCAGCCAGGTTGCTAGCGTTTACAATGAGCAGTTCTTC	CASSQVASVYNEQFF
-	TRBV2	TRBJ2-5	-	TGTGCCAGCAGCCTATCCGTACATCAAGAGACCCAGTACTTC	CASSLSVHQETQYF
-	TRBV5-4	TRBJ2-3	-	TGTGCCAGCAGCTTGTATTTAGATACGCAGTATTTT	CASSLYLDTQYF
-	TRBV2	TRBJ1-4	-	TGTGCCAGCAGTGAATGGGAAGGAGGGCTGTTTTTT	CASSEWEGGLFF
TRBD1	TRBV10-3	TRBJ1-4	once	TGTGCCATCAGTGAGGGACAGGGGAGTGAAAAACTGTTTTTT	CAISEGQGSEKLFF
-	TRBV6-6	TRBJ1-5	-	TGTGCCAGCAGTCGGCCCTCGGGCAATCAGCCCCAGCATTTT	CASSRPSGNQPQHF
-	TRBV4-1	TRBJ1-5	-	TGCGCCAGCAGCCAAGGCCAGGGGCCCGTGGGGCCCCAGCATTTT	CASSQGQGPVGPQHF
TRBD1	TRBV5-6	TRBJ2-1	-	TGTGCCAGCATCCGGAACCGGGACAGCTTGTGGTCCTACAATGAGCAGTTCTTC	CASIRNRDSLWSYNEQFF
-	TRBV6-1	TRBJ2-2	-	TGTGCCAGCTACTACACCGGGGAGCTGTTTTTT	CASYYTGELFF
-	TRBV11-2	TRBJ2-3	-	TGTGCCAGCAGCTTATTATACCCGGGCACAGATACGCAGTATTTT	CASSLLYPGTDTQYF
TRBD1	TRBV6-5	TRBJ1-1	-	TGTGCCAGCAGTAATACAGGGGGCGCAAACACTGAAGCTTTCTTT	CASSNTGGANTEAFF
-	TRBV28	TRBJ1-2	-	TGTGCCAGCAGTTTCGCTGGCGGCTACACCTTC	CASSFAGGYTF
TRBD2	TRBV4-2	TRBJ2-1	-	TGTGCCAGCAGGACGACTAGCGGGGCTGACAATGAGCAGTTCTTC	CASRTTSGADNEQFF
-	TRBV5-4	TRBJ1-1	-	TGTGCCAGCAGCTCGGGGGTAGTCCAGGGCCACACTGAAGCTTTCTTT	CASSSGVVQGHTEAFF
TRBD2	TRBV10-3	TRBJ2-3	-	TGTGCCATCAGTGACGGGGGACTAGCGGGGCTTGGGCGAGATACGCAGTATTTT	CAISDGGLAGLGRDTQYF
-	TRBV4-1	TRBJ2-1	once	TGCGCCAGCAGCCTCTCCCCGGGGTACAATGAGCAGTTCTTC	CASSLSPGYNEQFF
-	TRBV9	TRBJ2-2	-	TGTGCCAGCAGCGTAGCTGGCCAGCCTGGGGAGCTGTTTTTT	CASSVAGQPGELFF
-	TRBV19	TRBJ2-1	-	TGTGCCAGTAGGGACGGGACTCCCAGCAATAATGAGCAGTTCTTC	CASRDGTPSNNEQFF
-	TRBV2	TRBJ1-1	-	TGTGCCAGAAGCGGCCGGGGTATGTACACTGAAGCTTTCTTT	CARSGRGMYTEAFF
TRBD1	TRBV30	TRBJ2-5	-	TGTGCCTGGACCCCGGGACAGACTAACCAAGAGACCCAGTACTTC	CAWTPGQTNQETQYF
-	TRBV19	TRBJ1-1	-	TGTGCCAGTAATTTTCCCGGGAAGAACACTGAAGCTTTCTTT	CASNFPGKNTEAFF
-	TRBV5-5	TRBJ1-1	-	TGTGCCAGCAGCTCGGGCGTGAACACTGAAGCTTTCTTT	CASSSGVNTEAFF
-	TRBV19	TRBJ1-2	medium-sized	TGTGCCAGTACCCCCGCAGGCTATGGCTACACCTTC	CASTPAGYGYTF
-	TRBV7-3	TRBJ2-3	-	TGTGCCAGCAGCTTAGAACAGGGCGGCACAGATACGCAGTATTTT	CASSLEQGGTDTQYF
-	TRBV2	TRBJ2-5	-	TGTGCCAGCAATACGTTGGCGGGGCAAGAGACCCAGTACTTC	CASNTLAGQETQYF
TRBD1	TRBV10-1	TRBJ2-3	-	TGCGCCAGCAGTGAGCGGGACAGGGGGTTATGGGGCACAGATACGCAGTATTTT	CASSERDRGLWGTDTQYF
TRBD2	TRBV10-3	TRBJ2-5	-	TGTGCCATCAGTGACGGGACTACCCCCCTGGAGCAGTACTTC	CAISDGTTPLEQYF
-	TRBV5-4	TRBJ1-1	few	TGTGCCAGCAGCTTTAACACTGAAGCTTTCTTT	CASSFNTEAFF
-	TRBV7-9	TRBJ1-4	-	TGTGCCAGCAGCTTAGTAGTCAGCGAAAAACTGTTTTTT	CASSLVVSEKLFF
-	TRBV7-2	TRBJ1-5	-	TGTGCCAGCAGCTTAGCGAGGCAGCCCCAGCATTTT	CASSLARQPQHF
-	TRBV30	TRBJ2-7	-	TGTGCCTGGAATAGGGGAGAAGGGTACGAGCAGTACTTC	CAWNRGEGYEQYF
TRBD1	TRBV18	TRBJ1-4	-	TGTGCCAGCTCACCACAGGGACAGTATGAAAAACTGTTTTTT	CASSPQGQYEKLFF
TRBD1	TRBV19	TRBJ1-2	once	TGTGCCAGTATCCTGACAGGGCAAAGTGGCTACACCTTC	CASILTGQSGYTF
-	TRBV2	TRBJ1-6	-	TGTGCCAGCAGTGAAGCGGCAGGCCCTAATTCACCCCTCCACTTT	CASSEAAGPNSPLHF
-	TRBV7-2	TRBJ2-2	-	TGTGCCAGCAGCTTCTCGGGGCCCCGGTCGACCGGGGAGCTGTTTTTT	CASSFSGPRSTGELFF
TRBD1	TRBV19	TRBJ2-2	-	TGTGCCACCCGATTCTCCGGGACAGGGGCCGGGGAGCTGTTTTTT	CATRFSGTGAGELFF
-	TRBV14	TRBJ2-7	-	TGTGCCAGCAGCCAAGACAGGCGTCTGTACTTC	CASSQDRRLYF
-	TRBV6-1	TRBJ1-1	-	TGTGCCATTACCCCCGTTTGGAACACTGAAGCTTTCTTT	CAITPVWNTEAFF
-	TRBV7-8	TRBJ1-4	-	TGTGCCAGCAGCTTAGAGGCAGGAGAACTGTTTTTT	CASSLEAGELFF
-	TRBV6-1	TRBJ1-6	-	TGTGCCAGCAGCGACAGGCCCGAGGCACCCCTCCACTTT	CASSDRPEAPLHF